The text below deals with one TCR beta chain. Sequencing was performed with immunoSEQ multiplex PCR; in TCRdb, only in-frame clones are kept and a portion is missing. Here the sample spans around 430,000 clones, more than 75% being singletons. This entry comes from a study of shared clonotypes between healthy human individuals. Study information: A few men and two women, aged 18 to 49, were donors.

Every donor was a Caucasian adult from Nashville, Tennessee. The TCR originated in a woman between 35 and 50 years old in good health. Some clones in this sample may be carry-over from other donors' samples. The sample comprised PBMCs.

CDR3 nucleotide sequence: TGCGCCAGCAGTGAGTCTCTGTACTATGGCTACACCTTC. Protein sequence: CASSESLYYGYTF. The genes are TRBV10-1 and TRBJ1-2; D call uncertain. V lost 0 bases and J 3 bases, leaving 5 bases between the germline ends. The CDR3 has 13 amino acids. Germline assignment: CDR1 WNHNN and CDR2 SYGVQD (reference sequence).